The rows below give T cell receptor beta chains drawn from one sample of a study of cytomegalovirus exposure and HLA in healthy donors. Libraries were prepared by immunoSEQ multiplex PCR; TCRdb keeps only in-frame clonotypes and omits some of them. The listing contains about 210,000 clones. The specimen sequenced was PBMCs. Source of these receptors: a woman younger than 45 in good health and CMV-seropositive. The CDR3 runs from the conserved cysteine through the conserved F or W. The D gene is left open where the match is weak.

D gene	V gene	J gene	CDR3 DNA	CDR3 protein
.	TRBV4-2	TRBJ1-4	TGTGCCAGCAGCGAGGGGGGGAATAATGAAAAACTGTTTTTT	CASSEGGNNEKLFF
TRBD2	TRBV11-2	TRBJ2-1	TGTGCCAGCAGTCCGGGACTAGCGGTTTACAATGAGCAGTTCTTC	CASSPGLAVYNEQFF
TRBD2	TRBV5-4	TRBJ2-3	TGTGCCAGCAGCTTGGCGGGAGCTAGCGGGATGCAAACGCAGTATTTT	CASSLAGASGMQTQYF
TRBD1	TRBV29-1	TRBJ1-4	TGCAGCGTTGAACGGGCAGGGGGAGAAAAACTGTTTTTT	CSVERAGGEKLFF
TRBD1	TRBV6-6	TRBJ2-7	TGTGCCACCAGTACAGGGGGGACCTACGAGCAGTACTTC	CATSTGGTYEQYF
TRBD2	TRBV5-1	TRBJ2-3	TGCGCCAGCAGCTTGAGGACTAGCGCTAGCACAGATACGCAGTATTTT	CASSLRTSASTDTQYF
.	TRBV6-5	TRBJ1-5	TGTGCCAGCAGTTACTCGACGGGGTGGCCCCAGCATTTT	CASSYSTGWPQHF
TRBD1	TRBV28	TRBJ1-4	TGTGCCAGCAGTTCGACAGGGGGTGAGGAAAAACTGTTTTTT	CASSSTGGEEKLFF
.	TRBV11-3	TRBJ2-3	TGTGCCAGCAGCTTACGGGGAACCACAGATACGCAGTATTTT	CASSLRGTTDTQYF
.	TRBV27	TRBJ1-1	TGTGCCAGCATTAGGGAGACTGAAGCTTTCTTT	CASIRETEAFF
.	TRBV19	TRBJ1-1	TGTGCCAGTAGTATAACAGGGTGGAAGAACACTGAAGCTTTCTTT	CASSITGWKNTEAFF
TRBD2	TRBV7-9	TRBJ2-5	TGTGCCAGCAGCTCCCGGGAGGCAGAGACCCAGTACTTC	CASSSREAETQYF
.	TRBV10-3	TRBJ2-1	TGTGCCATCACCCGCGGCCCAGGGTGGGATGGTGATGAGCAGTTCTTC	CAITRGPGWDGDEQFF
.	TRBV28	TRBJ2-1	TGTGCCAGCAGGGACAGATTTTACAATGAGCAGTTCTTC	CASRDRFYNEQFF
TRBD2	TRBV5-1	TRBJ2-5	TGCGCCAGCAGCAAAGGACTAGCGGGTTTTCAAGAGACCCAGTACTTC	CASSKGLAGFQETQYF
.	TRBV5-1	TRBJ2-1	TGCGCCAGCAGCTTGGTACTCTCGTTACACAATGAGCAGTTCTTC	CASSLVLSLHNEQFF